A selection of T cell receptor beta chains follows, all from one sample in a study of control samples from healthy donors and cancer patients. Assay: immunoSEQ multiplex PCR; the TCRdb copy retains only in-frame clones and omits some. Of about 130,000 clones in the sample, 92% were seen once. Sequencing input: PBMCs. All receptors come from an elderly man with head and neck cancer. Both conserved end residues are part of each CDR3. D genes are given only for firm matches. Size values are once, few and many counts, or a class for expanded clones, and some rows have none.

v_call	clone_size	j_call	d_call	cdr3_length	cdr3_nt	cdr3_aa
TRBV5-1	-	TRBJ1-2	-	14	TGCGCCAGCAGCTTGGCAGGCCCTCTCCTCGGCTACACCTTC	CASSLAGPLLGYTF
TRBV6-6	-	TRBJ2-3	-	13	TGTGCCAGCGGGGAGGTTTCCACAGATACGCAGTATTTT	CASGEVSTDTQYF
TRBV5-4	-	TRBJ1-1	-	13	TGTGCCAGCAGCTTGATACAGAACACTGAAGCTTTCTTT	CASSLIQNTEAFF
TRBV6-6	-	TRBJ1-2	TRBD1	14	TGTGCCAGCAGTCAAAACACAGGGGGCGATGGCTACACCTTC	CASSQNTGGDGYTF
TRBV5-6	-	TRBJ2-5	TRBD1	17	TGTGCCAGCAGCTCTAGACATGGGACAGGCAATCGGGAGACCCAGTACTTC	CASSSRHGTGNRETQYF
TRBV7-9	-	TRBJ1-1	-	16	TGTGCCAGCAGCTTCCTCCAGGGAGGGGGTAGCACTGAAGCTTTCTTT	CASSFLQGGGSTEAFF
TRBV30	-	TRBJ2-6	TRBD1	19	TGTGCCTGGAGTGGACAACTTGGGACAGGGGACTCTGGGGCCAACGTCCTGACTTTC	CAWSGQLGTGDSGANVLTF
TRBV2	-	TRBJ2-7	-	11	TGTGCCAGCGGCGCCTCCTACGAGCAGTACTTC	CASGASYEQYF
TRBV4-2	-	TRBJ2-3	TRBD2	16	TGTGCCAGCAGCCGCGGACTAGCGGGAGAAGGAAATACGCAGTATTTT	CASSRGLAGEGNTQYF
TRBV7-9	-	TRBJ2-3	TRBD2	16	TGTGCCAGCAGCTTAGGGGAAGCGGGAGTTACAGATACGCAGTATTTT	CASSLGEAGVTDTQYF
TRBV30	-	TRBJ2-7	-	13	TGTGCCTGGAGTTTGACAGGCCCCTACGAGCAGTACTTC	CAWSLTGPYEQYF
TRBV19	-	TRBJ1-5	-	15	TGTGCCAGTAGTGTAGGCCCTACGGGGAATCAGCCCCAGCATTTT	CASSVGPTGNQPQHF
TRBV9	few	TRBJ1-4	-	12	TGTGCCAGCAGCCAGAATAATGAAAAACTGTTTTTT	CASSQNNEKLFF
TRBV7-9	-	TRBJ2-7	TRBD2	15	TGTGCCAGCAGCTCACTAGCGGGAGATCGTTACGAGCAGTACTTC	CASSSLAGDRYEQYF
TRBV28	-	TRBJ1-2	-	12	TGTGCCTCACGGTGGGACCCCGGGGGCTACACCTTC	CASRWDPGGYTF
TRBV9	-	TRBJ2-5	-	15	TGTGCCAGCAGCGTAGGGAGTAGTGGGTCAGAGACCCAGTACTTC	CASSVGSSGSETQYF
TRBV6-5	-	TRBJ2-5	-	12	TGTGCCAGCAGTTACTCTAGCGAGACCCAGTACTTC	CASSYSSETQYF
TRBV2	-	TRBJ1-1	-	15	TGTGCCAGCAGTGAAGCCCAACAGCGTGGCACTGAAGCTTTCTTT	CASSEAQQRGTEAFF
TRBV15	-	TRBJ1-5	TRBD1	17	TGTGCCACCAGCGCAAGAACAGGGGGCATTATCAATCAGCCCCAGCATTTT	CATSARTGGIINQPQHF
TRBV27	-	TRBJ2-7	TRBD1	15	TGTGCCAGCAGTTTTACCTGGGACAGGGCATGGGGGCAGTACTTC	CASSFTWDRAWGQYF
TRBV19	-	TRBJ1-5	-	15	TGTGCCAGTAGTATATATCAGGGAGAGAGAAAGCCCCAGCATTTT	CASSIYQGERKPQHF
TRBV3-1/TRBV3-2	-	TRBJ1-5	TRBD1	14	TGTGCCAGCAGCCTGGGGACAGGGGGTCAGCCCCAGCATTTT	CASSLGTGGQPQHF
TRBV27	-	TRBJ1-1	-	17	TGTGCCAGCGGTTTCCCGACGGCAGGACTAACGAACACTGAAGCTTTCTTT	CASGFPTAGLTNTEAFF
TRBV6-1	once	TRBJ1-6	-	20	TGTGCCAGCAGTGAAGTCGGGTTTGGGGAAGCCAGCTCCTATAATTCACCCCTCCACTTT	CASSEVGFGEASSYNSPLHF
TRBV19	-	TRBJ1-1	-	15	TGTGCCAGTAGTATAGCGAGGCAGATGAACACTGAAGCTTTCTTT	CASSIARQMNTEAFF
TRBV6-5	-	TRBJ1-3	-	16	TGTGCCAGCAGTTCTGTATCCGGACAGCGCGGAAACACCATATATTTT	CASSSVSGQRGNTIYF
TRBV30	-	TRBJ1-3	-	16	TGTGCCTGGAAGTTACGACGGACAGACCCTGGAAACACCATATATTTT	CAWKLRRTDPGNTIYF
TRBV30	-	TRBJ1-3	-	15	TGTGCCTGGACGAGGAGGGCGAGCTCTGGAAACACCATATATTTT	CAWTRRASSGNTIYF
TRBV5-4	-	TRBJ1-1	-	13	TGTGCCAGCAGCTTAAACATGAACACTGAAGCTTTCTTT	CASSLNMNTEAFF
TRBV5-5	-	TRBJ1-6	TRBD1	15	TGTGCCAGCAGCTCGTACCACAGGGGAGGATCACCCCTCCACTTT	CASSSYHRGGSPLHF
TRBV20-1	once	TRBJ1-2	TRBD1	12	TGCAGTGCTAGTGACAGGGCGGCCGGCTACACCTTC	CSASDRAAGYTF
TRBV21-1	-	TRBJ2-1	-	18	TGTGCCAGCAGCAAAGTCGAAACTAGCGAAGTTCCCTACAATGAGCAGTTCTTC	CASSKVETSEVPYNEQFF
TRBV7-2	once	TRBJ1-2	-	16	TGTGCCAGCAGCTTAAGGACCTCCTCTCAAGCACATGGCTACACCTTC	CASSLRTSSQAHGYTF
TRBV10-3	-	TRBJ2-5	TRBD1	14	TGTGCCATCAGTGACCTAGACAGGGCGGGGACCCAGTACTTC	CAISDLDRAGTQYF
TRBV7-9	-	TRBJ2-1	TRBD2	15	TGTGCCAGCAGCTTAAACGCGGGAGGTACAAATGAGCAGTTCTTC	CASSLNAGGTNEQFF
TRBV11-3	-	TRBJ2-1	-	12	TGTGCCAGCAGCTCCAGGGGTGATGAGCAGTTCTTC	CASSSRGDEQFF
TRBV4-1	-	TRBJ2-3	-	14	TGCGCCAGCAGCCAAGACAGGGGAACAGATACGCAGTATTTT	CASSQDRGTDTQYF
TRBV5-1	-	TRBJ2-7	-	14	TGCGCCAGCAGCTTGACCGCAGGGAGCTACGAGCAGTACTTC	CASSLTAGSYEQYF